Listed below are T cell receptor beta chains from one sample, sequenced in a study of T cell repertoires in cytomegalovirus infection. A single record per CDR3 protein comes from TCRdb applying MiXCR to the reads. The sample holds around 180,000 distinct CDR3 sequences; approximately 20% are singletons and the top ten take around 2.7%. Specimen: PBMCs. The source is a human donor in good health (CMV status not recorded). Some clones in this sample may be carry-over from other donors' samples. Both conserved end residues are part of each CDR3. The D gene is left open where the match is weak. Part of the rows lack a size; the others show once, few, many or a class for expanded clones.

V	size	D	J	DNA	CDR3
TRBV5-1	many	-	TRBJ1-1	TGCGCCAGCAGCGTTGGGACGGAGAACACTGAAGCTTTCTTT	CASSVGTENTEAFF
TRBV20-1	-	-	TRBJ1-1	TGCAGTGCTAGAGCGATAACAGGGTATGAAGCTTTCTTT	CSARAITGYEAFF
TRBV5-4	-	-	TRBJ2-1	TGTGCCAGCAGCTTGACAGTCTCCAATGAGCAGTTCTTC	CASSLTVSNEQFF
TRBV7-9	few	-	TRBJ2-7	TGTGCCAGCAGCTTAGCGGGAGAGGGCCACGAGCAGTACTTC	CASSLAGEGHEQYF
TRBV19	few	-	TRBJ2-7	TGTGCCAGTAAAGGGGGAGCCGACTACGAGCAGTACTTC	CASKGGADYEQYF
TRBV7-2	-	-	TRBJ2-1	TGTGCCAGCAGCTTATCAGGGTATGAGCAGTTCTTC	CASSLSGYEQFF
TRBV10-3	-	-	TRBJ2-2	TGTGCCATCAGGGAGACAGGATACACCGGGGAGCTGTTTTTT	CAIRETGYTGELFF
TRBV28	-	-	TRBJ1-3	TGTGCCAGCAGCTCAGAAATGACTGTAAGCTCTGGAAACACCATATATTTT	CASSSEMTVSSGNTIYF
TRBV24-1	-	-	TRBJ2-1	TGTGCCACCAACGACGAGGAGGACCCCGAGGTAAATGAGCAGTTCTTC	CATNDEEDPEVNEQFF
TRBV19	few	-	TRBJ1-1	TGTGCCAGTAGTATAGATGGGACAACCCCGAACACTGAAGCTTTCTTT	CASSIDGTTPNTEAFF
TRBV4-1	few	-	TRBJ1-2	TGCGCCAGCAGCCAAGATCTGACCGGATATGGCTACACCTTC	CASSQDLTGYGYTF
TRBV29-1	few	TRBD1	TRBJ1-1	TGCAGCGCCTGGACAGGACTGAACACTGAAGCTTTCTTT	CSAWTGLNTEAFF
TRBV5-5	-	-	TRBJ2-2	TGTGCCAGCAGCTTGGGCCCAGGACCGAACACCGGGGAGCTGTTTTTT	CASSLGPGPNTGELFF
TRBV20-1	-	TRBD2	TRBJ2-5	TGCAGTGCTAGGTCCCGGTCCGAGCGGGGCCAGTGGACCCAGTACTTC	CSARSRSERGQWTQYF
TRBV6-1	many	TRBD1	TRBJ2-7	TGTGCCAGCAGTGAAACGGGGTGGGGACAGCCCTACGAGCAGTACTTC	CASSETGWGQPYEQYF
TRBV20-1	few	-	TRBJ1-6	TGCAGTGCTGGTGGGTTTGAGAATTCACCCCTCCACTTT	CSAGGFENSPLHF
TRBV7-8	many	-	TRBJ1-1	TGTGCCAGCAGCTTAGCGTCAGTTGCTGAAGCTTTCTTT	CASSLASVAEAFF
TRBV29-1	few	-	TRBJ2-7	TGCAGCGTTGTAGGGTCAGAGGACGAGCAGTACTTC	CSVVGSEDEQYF
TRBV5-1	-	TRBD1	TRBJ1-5	TGCGCCAGCAGCAGACAGGGGGCTCCGCCCCAGCATTTT	CASSRQGAPPQHF
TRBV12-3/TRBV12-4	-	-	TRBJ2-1	TGTGCCAGCAGTTTAGAGGGGGGGCTGGATGAGCAGTTCTTC	CASSLEGGLDEQFF
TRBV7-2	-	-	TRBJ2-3	TGTGCCAGCAGCTTAGGTCTGGAGGCAGATACGCAGTATTTT	CASSLGLEADTQYF
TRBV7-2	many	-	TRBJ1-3	TGTGCCAGCAGCTTAGAGGACACTGGAAACACCATATATTTT	CASSLEDTGNTIYF
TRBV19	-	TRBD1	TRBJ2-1	TGTGCCAGTAGTCCCCGACAGGGGAGCTCCTACAATGAGCAGTTCTTC	CASSPRQGSSYNEQFF
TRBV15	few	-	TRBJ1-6	TGTGCCACCAGCAGAGATGATTCACCCCTCCACTTT	CATSRDDSPLHF
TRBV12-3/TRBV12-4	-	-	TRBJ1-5	TGTGCCAGCAGTTTAGCGGGACCGAGCAAACAGCATTTT	CASSLAGPSKQHF
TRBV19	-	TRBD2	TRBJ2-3	TGTGCCAGTAGTATAGGTAGCGGGAGTGCAGATACGCAGTATTTT	CASSIGSGSADTQYF
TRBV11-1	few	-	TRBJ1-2	TGTGCCAGCAGCCAGACAAGGAGTCATGGCTACACCTTC	CASSQTRSHGYTF
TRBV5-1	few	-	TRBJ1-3	TGCGCCAGCAGCTTGGGGCAGGGGAGCTCTGGAAACACCATATATTTT	CASSLGQGSSGNTIYF
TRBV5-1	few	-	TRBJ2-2	TGCGCCAGCAGACTGGACGGTAACACCGGGGAGCTGTTTTTT	CASRLDGNTGELFF
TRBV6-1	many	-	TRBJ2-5	TGTGCCAGCAGTGGAGGACAGCTTCAAGAGACCCAGTACTTC	CASSGGQLQETQYF
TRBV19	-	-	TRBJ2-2	TGTGCCAGTAGTCCCCGGGGTAGCAGCACGAACACCGGGGAGCTGTTTTTT	CASSPRGSSTNTGELFF
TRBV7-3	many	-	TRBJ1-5	TGTGCCAGTCAAAGTCAGGGAGATTATAGCAATCAGCCCCAGCATTTT	CASQSQGDYSNQPQHF
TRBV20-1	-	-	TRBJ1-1	TGCAGTGCCCCGGGGAGGGGTACTCCTGCGTCTCGGACTGAAGCTTTCTTT	CSAPGRGTPASRTEAFF
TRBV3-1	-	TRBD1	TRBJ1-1	TGTGCCAGCAGCCAACAGACAGGGGCCATGAACACTGAAGCTTTCTTT	CASSQQTGAMNTEAFF
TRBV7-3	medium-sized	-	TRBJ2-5	TGTGCCAGCAGCTTAACGAACTCCAGAGGGGAGACCCAGTACTTC	CASSLTNSRGETQYF
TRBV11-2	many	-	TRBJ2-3	TGTGCCAGCAGCTTTTCCGGCCTCCTTGAGTCGCAGTATTTT	CASSFSGLLESQYF
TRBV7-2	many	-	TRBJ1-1	TGTGCCAGCAGCTTAGAGGGTATGAACACTGAAGCTTTCTTT	CASSLEGMNTEAFF
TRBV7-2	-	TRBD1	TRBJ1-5	TGTGCCAGCAGCAAGGGACAGGGACGCAATCAGCCCCAGCATTTT	CASSKGQGRNQPQHF
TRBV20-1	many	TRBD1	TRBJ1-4	TGCAGTGCTAGCTCCGGGACAGAAGAAAAACTGTTTTTT	CSASSGTEEKLFF
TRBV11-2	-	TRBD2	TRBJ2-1	TGTGCCAGCAGCTCACTAGCGGGTCGCCACAATGAGCAGTTCTTC	CASSSLAGRHNEQFF
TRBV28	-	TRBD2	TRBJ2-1	TGTGCCAGCACCCTAGCGGAGGACAATGAGCAGTTCTTC	CASTLAEDNEQFF
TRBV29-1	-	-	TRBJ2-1	TGCGGCGTTGACTACCTAGGGCCCTACAATGAGCAGTTCTTC	CGVDYLGPYNEQFF